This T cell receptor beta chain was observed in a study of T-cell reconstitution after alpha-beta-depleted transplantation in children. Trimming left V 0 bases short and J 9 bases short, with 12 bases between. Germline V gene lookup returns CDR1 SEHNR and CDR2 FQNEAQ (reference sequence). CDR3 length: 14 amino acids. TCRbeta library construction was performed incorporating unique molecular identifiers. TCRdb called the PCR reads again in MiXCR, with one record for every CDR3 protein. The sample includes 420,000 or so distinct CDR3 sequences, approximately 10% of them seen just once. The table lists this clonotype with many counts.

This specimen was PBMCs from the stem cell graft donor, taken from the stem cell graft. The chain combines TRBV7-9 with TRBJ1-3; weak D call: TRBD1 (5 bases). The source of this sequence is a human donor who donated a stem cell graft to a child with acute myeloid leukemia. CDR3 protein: CASSLALGGATIYF. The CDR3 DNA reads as TGTGCCAGCAGCTTAGCGCTGGGGGGAGCCACCATATATTTT. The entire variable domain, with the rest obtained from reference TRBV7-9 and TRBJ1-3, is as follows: DTGVSQNPRHKITKRGQNVTFRCDPISEHNRLYWYRQTLGQGPEFLTYFQNEAQLEKSRLLSDRFSAERPKGSFSTLEIQRTEQGDSAMYLCASSLALGGATIYFGEGSWLTVV.